The TCR beta chain under discussion was sequenced for a study of PD-1 blockade in mismatch repair-deficient tumors. Study in general: Patients had around 11 mismatch repair-deficient cancer types, all previously treated and progressing.

Some clones are missing from TCRdb's copy, which holds only in-frame ones; the method was immunoSEQ multiplex PCR. The data contain some 110,000 clones, over 65% of them seen just once; the ten biggest clones take up 4.5% to 5.5%. Study-wide results and limits: Tumor-resident clones, often absent from pretreatment blood, expanded after pembrolizumab and then contracted.

Regarding this clone: Its antigen remains unknown.

All patients were mismatch repair deficient, assessed by either PCR or immunohistochemistry. TCR sequencing covered a few patients who responded to pembrolizumab. Germline V gene sequence: CDR1 LGHNA, CDR2 YNFKEQ. The CDR3 runs 16 residues. The ends were cut back, 0 bases at V and 0 bases at J, with 11 bases in the middle. V usage is TRBV4-2 and J usage is TRBJ1-1; D is unresolved. The material sequenced was peripheral blood, taken 60 weeks after starting pembrolizumab. The clonotype was recovered from an adult with mismatch repair-deficient cancer. CDR3 coding DNA: TGTGCCAGCAGCCAAGAAGTATCGGGGATGAACACTGAAGCTTTCTTT. This translates into CASSQEVSGMNTEAFF.